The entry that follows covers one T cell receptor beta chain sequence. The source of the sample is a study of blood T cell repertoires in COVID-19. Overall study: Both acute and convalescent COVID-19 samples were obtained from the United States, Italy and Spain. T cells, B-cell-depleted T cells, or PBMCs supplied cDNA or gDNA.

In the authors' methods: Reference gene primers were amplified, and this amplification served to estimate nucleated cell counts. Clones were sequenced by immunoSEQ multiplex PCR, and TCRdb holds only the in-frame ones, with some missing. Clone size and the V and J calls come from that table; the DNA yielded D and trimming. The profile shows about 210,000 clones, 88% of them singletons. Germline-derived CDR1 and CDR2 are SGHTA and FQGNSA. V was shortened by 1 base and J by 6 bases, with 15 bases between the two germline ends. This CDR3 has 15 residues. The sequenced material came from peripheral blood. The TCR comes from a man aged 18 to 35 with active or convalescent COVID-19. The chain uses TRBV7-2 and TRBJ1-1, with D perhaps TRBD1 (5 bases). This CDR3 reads CASSLVAGYPPEAFF. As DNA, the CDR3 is TGTGCCAGCAGCTTAGTGGCAGGGTATCCCCCTGAAGCTTTCTTT.